The sequence of this TCR beta chain was determined in a study of OX40 agonist ivuxolimab in advanced cancers. Measured with immunoSEQ multiplex PCR; TCRdb has only the in-frame clones, and not every one. The sample lists some 90,000 clones, more than 75% occurring once. As concerns this clone: Antigen: not known.

Overall study findings and caveats: CD8+ T cells (on average) carried more expanded clones than CD4+ T cells.

Specimen: CD4+ or CD8+ T cells sorted from blood, collected in a trial of the OX40 agonist ivuxolimab. The sequence came from an adult with an advanced solid tumor such as melanoma, head and neck, liver or kidney cancer.

CDR3: CASSIAPRDEKLFF. The CDR3 DNA reads TGTGCCAGTAGTATAGCACCCAGGGATGAAAAACTGTTTTTT. The V and J genes are TRBV19 and TRBJ1-4; weak D call: TRBD1 (5 bases). The CDR3 extends over 14 amino acids. Per the germline V gene, CDR1 is LNHDA and CDR2 is SQIVND (reference sequence). V lost 1 base and J lost 6, with 9 bases in between.